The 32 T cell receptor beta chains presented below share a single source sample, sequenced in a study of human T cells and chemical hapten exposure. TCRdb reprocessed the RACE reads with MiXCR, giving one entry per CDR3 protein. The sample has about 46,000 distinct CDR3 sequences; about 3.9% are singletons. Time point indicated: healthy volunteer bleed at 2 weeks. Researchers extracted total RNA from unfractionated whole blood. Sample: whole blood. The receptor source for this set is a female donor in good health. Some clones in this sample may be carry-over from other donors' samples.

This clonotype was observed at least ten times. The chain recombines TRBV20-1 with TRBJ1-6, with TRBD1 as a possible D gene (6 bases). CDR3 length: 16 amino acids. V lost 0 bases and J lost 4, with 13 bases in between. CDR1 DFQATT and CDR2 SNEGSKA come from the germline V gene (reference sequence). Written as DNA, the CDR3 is TGCAGTGCTAGAGACTTTCAGGGGACGTATAATTCACCCCTCCACTTT. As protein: CSARDFQGTYNSPLHF.

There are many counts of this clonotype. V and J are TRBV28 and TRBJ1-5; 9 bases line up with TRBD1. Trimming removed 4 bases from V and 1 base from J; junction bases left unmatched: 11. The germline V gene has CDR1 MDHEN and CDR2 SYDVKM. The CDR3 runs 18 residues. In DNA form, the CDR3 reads TGTGCCAGCAGTTCACTGGACAGGGGAGTCAAGAGCAATCAGCCCCAGCATTTT. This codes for CASSSLDRGVKSNQPQHF.

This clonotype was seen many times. CDR3 DNA sequence: TGCGCCAGCAGCCCGCAGACGGGGAACACTGAAGCTTTCTTT. Its protein is CASSPQTGNTEAFF. The chain joins TRBV5-1 to TRBJ1-1; no clear D. V dropped 4 bases and J dropped 1 base, with 11 bases sitting between them. There are 14 residues in the CDR3. Germline V gene data show CDR1 as SGHRS and CDR2 as YFSETQ.

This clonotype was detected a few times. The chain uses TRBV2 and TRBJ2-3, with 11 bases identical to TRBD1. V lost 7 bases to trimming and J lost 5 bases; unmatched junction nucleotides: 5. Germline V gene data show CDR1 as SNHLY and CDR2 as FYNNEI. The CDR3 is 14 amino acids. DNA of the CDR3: TGTGCCAGCAACCCGGACAGGGGGCAAGATACGCAGTATTTT. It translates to CASNPDRGQDTQYF.

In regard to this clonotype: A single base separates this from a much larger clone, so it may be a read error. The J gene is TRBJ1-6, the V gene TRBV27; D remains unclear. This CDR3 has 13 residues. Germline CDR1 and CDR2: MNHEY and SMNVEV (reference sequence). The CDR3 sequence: CARSYSTNSPLHF. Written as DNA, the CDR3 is TGTGCCAGGAGTTACTCCACCAATTCACCCCTCCACTTT.

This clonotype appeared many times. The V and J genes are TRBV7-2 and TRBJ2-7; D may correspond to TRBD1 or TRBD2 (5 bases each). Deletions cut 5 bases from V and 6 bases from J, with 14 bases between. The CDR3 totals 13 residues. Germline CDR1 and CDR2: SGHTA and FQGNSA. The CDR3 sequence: CASSTAPGTEQYF. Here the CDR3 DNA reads TGTGCCAGCAGCACTGCCCCAGGGACCGAGCAGTACTTC.

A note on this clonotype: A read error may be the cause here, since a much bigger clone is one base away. The CDR3 loop is CASGRQAGGSPLNF. CDR3 nucleotides: TGTGCCAGCGGTAGACAGGCGGGAGGTTCACCCCTCAACTTT. This sequence joins TRBV12-3 or TRBV12-4 and TRBJ1-6; possibly TRBD1 for D (6 bases). This CDR3 comprises 14 residues.

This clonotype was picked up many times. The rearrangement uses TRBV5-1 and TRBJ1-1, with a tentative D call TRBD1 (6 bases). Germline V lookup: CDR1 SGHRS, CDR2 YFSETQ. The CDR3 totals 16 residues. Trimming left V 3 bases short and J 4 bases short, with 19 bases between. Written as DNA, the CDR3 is TGCGCCAGCAGCTCCCTCCCCCGGGGGGCGAGCACTGAAGCTTTCTTT. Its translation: CASSSLPRGASTEAFF.

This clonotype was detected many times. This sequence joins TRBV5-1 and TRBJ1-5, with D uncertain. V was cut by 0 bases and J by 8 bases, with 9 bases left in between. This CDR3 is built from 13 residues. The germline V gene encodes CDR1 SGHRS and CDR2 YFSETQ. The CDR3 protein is CASSLGAGEPQHF. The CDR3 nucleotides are TGCGCCAGCAGCTTGGGGGCTGGGGAGCCCCAGCATTTT. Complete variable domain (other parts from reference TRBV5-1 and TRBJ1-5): KAGVTQTPRYLIKTRGQQVTLSCSPISGHRSVSWYQQTPGQGLQFLFEYFSETQRNKGNFPGRFSGRQFSNSRSEMNVSTLELGDSALYLCASSLGAGEPQHFGDGTRLSIL.

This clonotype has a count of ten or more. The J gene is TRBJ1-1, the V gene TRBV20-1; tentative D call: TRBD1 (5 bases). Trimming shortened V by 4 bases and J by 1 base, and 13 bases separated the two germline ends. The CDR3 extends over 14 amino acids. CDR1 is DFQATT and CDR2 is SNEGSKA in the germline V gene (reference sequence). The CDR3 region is CSATGGRANTEAFF. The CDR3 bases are TGCAGTGCTACGGGGGGGAGGGCGAACACTGAAGCTTTCTTT.

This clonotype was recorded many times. CDR3 nucleotide sequence: TGTGCCAGCGGGCGGGACGAGGACGAGCAGTACTTC. Amino acid sequence: CASGRDEDEQYF. The rearrangement uses TRBV6-5 and TRBJ2-7, with D possibly being TRBD2 (6 bases). The V end was cut by 8 bases, the J end by 5 bases, with 13 bases between. The CDR3 is 12 residues long. Germline loops: CDR1 MNHEY, CDR2 SVGAGI.

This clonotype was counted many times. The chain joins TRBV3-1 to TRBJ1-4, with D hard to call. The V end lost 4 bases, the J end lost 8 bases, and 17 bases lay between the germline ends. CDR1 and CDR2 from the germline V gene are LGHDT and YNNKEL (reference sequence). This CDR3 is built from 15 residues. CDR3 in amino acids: CASSPRTPQGEKLFF. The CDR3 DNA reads TGTGCCAGCAGCCCTCGGACGCCCCAAGGGGAAAAACTGTTTTTT.

In DNA, the CDR3 is TGCAGTGCCACTCCGGGAAACCTCCCCAATCAGCCCCAGCATTTT. Protein product: CSATPGNLPNQPQHF. This rearrangement joins TRBV20-1 to TRBJ1-5; D gene uncertain. The V and J ends lost 6 bases and 3 bases respectively, with 18 bases between them. The CDR3 loop spans 15 amino acids. CDR1 is DFQATT, CDR2 SNEGSKA, per germline (reference sequence).

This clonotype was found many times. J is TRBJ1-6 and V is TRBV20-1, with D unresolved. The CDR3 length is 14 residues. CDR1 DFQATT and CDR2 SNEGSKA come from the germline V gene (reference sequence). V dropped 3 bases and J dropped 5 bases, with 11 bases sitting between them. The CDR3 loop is CSARGNVDNSPLHF. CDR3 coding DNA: TGCAGTGCTAGGGGTAACGTTGATAATTCACCCCTCCACTTT.

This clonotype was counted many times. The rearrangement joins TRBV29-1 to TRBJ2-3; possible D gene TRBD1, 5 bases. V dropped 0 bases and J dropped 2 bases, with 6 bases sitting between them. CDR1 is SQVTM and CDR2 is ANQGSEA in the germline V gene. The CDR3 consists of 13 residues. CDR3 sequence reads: CSVEDRVTDTQYF. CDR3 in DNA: TGCAGCGTTGAAGACAGGGTCACAGATACGCAGTATTTT.

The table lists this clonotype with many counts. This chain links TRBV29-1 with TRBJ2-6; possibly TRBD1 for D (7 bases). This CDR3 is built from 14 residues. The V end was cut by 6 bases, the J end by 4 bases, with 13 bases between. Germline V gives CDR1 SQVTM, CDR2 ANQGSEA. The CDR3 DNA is TGCAGCGTCGCGGGACAGCGGGGGGCCAACGTCCTGACTTTC. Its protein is CSVAGQRGANVLTF.

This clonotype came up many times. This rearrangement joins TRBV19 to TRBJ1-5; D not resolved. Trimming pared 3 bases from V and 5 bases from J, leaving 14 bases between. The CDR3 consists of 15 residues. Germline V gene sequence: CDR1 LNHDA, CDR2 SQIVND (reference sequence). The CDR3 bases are TGTGCCAGTAGTATCCCTCCGTGGGGAGATCAGCCCCAGCATTTT. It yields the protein CASSIPPWGDQPQHF.

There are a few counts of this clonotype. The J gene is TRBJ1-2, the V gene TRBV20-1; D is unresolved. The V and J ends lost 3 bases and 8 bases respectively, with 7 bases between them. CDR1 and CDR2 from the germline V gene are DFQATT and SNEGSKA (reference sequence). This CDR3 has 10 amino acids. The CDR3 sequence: CSASPRGYTF. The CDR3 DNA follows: TGCAGTGCTAGCCCCAGGGGCTACACCTTC.

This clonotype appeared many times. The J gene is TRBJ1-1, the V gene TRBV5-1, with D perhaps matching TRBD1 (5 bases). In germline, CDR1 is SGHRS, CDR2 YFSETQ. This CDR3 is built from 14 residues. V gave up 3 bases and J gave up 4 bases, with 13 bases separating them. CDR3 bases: TGCGCCAGCAGCTCGTCCCCCGGGGCCACTGAAGCTTTCTTT. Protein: CASSSSPGATEAFF.

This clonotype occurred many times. The chain's CDR3 is CASSLGGRADTQYF. In nucleotides, the CDR3 is TGTGCCAGCAGCTTAGGGGGCCGAGCAGATACGCAGTATTTT. The J gene is TRBJ2-3, the V gene TRBV7-2; maybe TRBD1 (5 bases). CDR3 length: 14 amino acids. The germline V and J ends were trimmed by 1 base and 4 bases, with 9 bases remaining between them. Germline V CDR1 and CDR2: SGHTA, FQGNSA.

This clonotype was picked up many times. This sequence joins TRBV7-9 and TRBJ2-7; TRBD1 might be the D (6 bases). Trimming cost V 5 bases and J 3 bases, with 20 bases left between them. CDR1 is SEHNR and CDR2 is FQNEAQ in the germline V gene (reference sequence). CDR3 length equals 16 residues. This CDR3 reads CASSPPDRLWYYEQYF. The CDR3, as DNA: TGTGCCAGCAGCCCGCCCGACAGGTTGTGGTACTACGAGCAGTACTTC.

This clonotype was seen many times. The CDR3 region has the DNA TGCAGCGGGGCACAGGGGCAGTCCTACGAGCAGTACTTC. Protein sequence: CSGAQGQSYEQYF. V gene TRBV29-1 combines with J gene TRBJ2-7; 7 nucleotides agree with TRBD1. Germline lookup yields CDR1 SQVTM and CDR2 ANQGSEA. Germline trimming cut 7 bases from V and 1 base from J; bases unmatched to any gene: 7. The CDR3 spans 13 residues.

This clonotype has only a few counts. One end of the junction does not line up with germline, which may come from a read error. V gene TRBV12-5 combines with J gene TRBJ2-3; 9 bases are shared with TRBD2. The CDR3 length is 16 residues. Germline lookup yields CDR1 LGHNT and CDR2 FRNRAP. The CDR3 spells CASGLGLAGATDTQYF. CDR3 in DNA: TGTGCTAGTGGCTTGGGCTTAGCGGGGGCCACAGATACGCAGTATTTT. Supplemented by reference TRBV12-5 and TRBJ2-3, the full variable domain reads DARVTQTPRHKVTEMGQEVTMRCQPILGHNTVFWYRQTMMQGLELLAYFRNRAPLDDSGMPKDRFSAEMPDATLATLKIQPSEPRDSAVYFCASGLGLAGATDTQYFGPGTRLTVL.

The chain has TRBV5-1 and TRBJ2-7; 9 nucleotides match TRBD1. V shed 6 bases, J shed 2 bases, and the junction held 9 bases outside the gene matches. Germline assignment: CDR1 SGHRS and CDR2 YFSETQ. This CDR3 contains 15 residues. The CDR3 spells CASNLETGGTYEQYF. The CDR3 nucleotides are TGCGCCAGCAACTTAGAGACAGGGGGTACCTACGAGCAGTACTTC.

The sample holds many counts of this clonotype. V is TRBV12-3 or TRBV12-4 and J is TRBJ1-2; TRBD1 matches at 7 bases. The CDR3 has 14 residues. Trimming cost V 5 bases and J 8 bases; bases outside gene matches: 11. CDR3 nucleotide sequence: TGTGCCAGCAGTCGGACAGGTCCTATCGAAGGCTACACCTTC. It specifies CASSRTGPIEGYTF.

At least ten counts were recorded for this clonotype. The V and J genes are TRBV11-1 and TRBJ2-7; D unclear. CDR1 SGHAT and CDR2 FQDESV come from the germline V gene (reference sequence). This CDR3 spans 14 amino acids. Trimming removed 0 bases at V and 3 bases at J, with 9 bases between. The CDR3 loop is CASSLALRGYEQYF. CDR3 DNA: TGTGCCAGCAGCTTAGCCCTCCGTGGCTACGAGCAGTACTTC.

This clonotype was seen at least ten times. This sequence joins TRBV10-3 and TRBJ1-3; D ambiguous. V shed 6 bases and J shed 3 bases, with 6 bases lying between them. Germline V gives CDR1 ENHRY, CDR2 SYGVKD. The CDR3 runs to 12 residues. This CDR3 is CAISGGGNTIYF. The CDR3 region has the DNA TGTGCCATCAGCGGTGGTGGAAACACCATATATTTT.

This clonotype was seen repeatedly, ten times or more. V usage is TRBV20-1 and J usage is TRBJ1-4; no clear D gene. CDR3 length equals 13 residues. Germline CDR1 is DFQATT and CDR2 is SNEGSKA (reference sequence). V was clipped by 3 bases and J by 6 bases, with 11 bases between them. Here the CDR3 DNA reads TGCAGTGCTAGCGAGGGAATAGATGAAAAACTGTTTTTT. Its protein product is CSASEGIDEKLFF.

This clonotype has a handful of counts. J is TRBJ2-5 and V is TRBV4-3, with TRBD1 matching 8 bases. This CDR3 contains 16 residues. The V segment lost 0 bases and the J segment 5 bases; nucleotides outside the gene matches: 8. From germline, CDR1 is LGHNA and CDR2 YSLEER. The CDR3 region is CASSQDARGHWETQYF. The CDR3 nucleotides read TGCGCCAGCAGCCAAGACGCCAGGGGGCATTGGGAGACCCAGTACTTC.

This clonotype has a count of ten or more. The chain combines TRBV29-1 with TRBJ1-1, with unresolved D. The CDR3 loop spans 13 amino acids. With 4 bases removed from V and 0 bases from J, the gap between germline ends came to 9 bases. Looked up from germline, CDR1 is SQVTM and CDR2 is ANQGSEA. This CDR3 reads CSVGGGLNTEAFF. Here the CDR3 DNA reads TGCAGCGTTGGAGGCGGCCTGAACACTGAAGCTTTCTTT.

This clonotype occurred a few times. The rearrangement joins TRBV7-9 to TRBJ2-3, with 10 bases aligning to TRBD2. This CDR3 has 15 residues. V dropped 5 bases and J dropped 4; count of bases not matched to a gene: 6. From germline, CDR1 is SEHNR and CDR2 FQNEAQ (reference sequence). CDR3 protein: CASSRKSGGADTQYF. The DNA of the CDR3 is TGTGCCAGCAGCCGGAAGAGCGGGGGGGCAGATACGCAGTATTTT.

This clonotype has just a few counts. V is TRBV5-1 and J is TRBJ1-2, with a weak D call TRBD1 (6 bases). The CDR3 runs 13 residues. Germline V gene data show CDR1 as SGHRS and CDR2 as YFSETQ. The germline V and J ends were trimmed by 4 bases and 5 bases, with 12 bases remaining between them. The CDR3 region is CASSQGQVYGYTF. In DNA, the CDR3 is TGCGCCAGCAGCCAGGGACAAGTGTATGGCTACACCTTC.